One sample yielded the 8 T cell receptor beta chains listed below, sequenced in a study of T cell changes during pregnancy in multiple sclerosis (dated by TCRdb to between 2018 and 2021). Libraries came from the immunoSEQ multiplex PCR assay. Imported from immuneACCESS, the table was reduced by TCRdb to in-frame sequences with V and J called. These copies leave out some clones; in studies compared against another copy, an unresolved V gene accounts for under half, and the cause of the remainder is not known. The table for this sample lists about 80,000 clones; over 75% of them were counted only once. Approximately 2% of the sample goes to the ten largest clones. The sample here was peripheral blood, taken before pregnancy. These TCRs come from a female donor with multiple sclerosis, enrolled in a pregnancy study.

The chain couples TRBV2 to TRBJ1-1, with D tentatively TRBD1 (5 bases). V lost 7 bases, J lost 2 bases, and 20 bases lay in between. Germline-derived CDR1 and CDR2 are SNHLY and FYNNEI. The CDR3 is 16 residues long. CDR3 amino acids: CASKALRQTNNTEAFF. The CDR3 coding sequence is TGTGCCAGCAAAGCCCTTAGACAGACCAATAACACTGAAGCTTTCTTT.

The gene calls are TRBV4-1 and TRBJ2-2; 9 bases map to TRBD1. This CDR3 spans 15 amino acids. CDR1 is MGHRA, CDR2 YSYEKL, per germline. Germline trimming cut 2 bases from V and 5 bases from J; bases unmatched to any gene: 3. The CDR3: CASSQLTGGTGELFF. The CDR3, as DNA: TGCGCCAGCAGCCAACTGACAGGGGGGACCGGGGAGCTGTTTTTT.

V gene TRBV25-1 combines with J gene TRBJ1-1, with a weak D call TRBD1 (6 bases). Trimming stripped 0 bases from V and 4 bases from J, with 9 bases between. The germline V gene has CDR1 MGHDK and CDR2 SYGVNS. This CDR3 has 14 residues. The DNA of the CDR3 is TGTGCCAGCAGTGAATATTCAGGGGCCACTGAAGCTTTCTTT. Its protein product is CASSEYSGATEAFF.

The chain carries TRBV7-9 and TRBJ1-3, with TRBD1 matching 9 bases. This CDR3 comprises 18 residues. Germline V gives CDR1 SEHNR, CDR2 FQNEAQ (reference sequence). The J segment lost 0 bases and the V segment lost 3 bases, leaving 9 bases of the junction unmatched. CDR3 coding DNA: TGTGCCAGCAGCTTGGGGACAGGGCAACTCGCCTCTGGAAACACCATATATTTT. This encodes CASSLGTGQLASGNTIYF.

The chain uses TRBV19 and TRBJ2-2, with D possibly matching TRBD2 (5 bases). The CDR3 has 15 amino acids. V was shortened by 5 bases and J by 6 bases, with 16 bases between the two germline ends. Germline values: CDR1 LNHDA, CDR2 SQIVND (reference sequence). The CDR3 loop is CASSRLGERAGELFF. The DNA of the CDR3 is TGTGCCAGTAGTCGTCTGGGAGAGAGGGCCGGGGAGCTGTTTTTT.

The chain carries TRBV7-9 and TRBJ2-1; 9 bases are shared with TRBD1. Looked up from germline, CDR1 is SEHNR and CDR2 is FQNEAQ (reference sequence). V was pared by 0 bases and J by 8 bases, with 14 bases of the junction left unmatched. The CDR3 is 18 amino acids. The CDR3 nucleotides read TGTGCCAGCAGCTTAGCCTCCGCGGGGGACAGGGCTATCGATGAGCAGTTCTTC. Protein product: CASSLASAGDRAIDEQFF.

The rearrangement joins TRBV15 to TRBJ2-1, with a weak D call TRBD2 (5 bases). V lost 1 base to trimming and J lost 5 bases, with 18 bases between them. The V gene's germline CDR1 is LNHNV and CDR2 YYDKDF (reference sequence). This CDR3 is 17 amino acids long. CDR3 in amino acids: CATSRGGGLAANNEQFF. In DNA form, the CDR3 reads TGTGCCACCAGCAGAGGGGGTGGGCTAGCAGCCAACAATGAGCAGTTCTTC. The whole variable domain, filled in from reference TRBV15 and TRBJ2-1, reads DAMVIQNPRYQVTQFGKPVTLSCSQTLNHNVMYWYQQKSSQAPKLLFHYYDKDFNNEADTPDNFQSRRPNTSFCFLDIRSPGLGDTAMYLCATSRGGGLAANNEQFFGPGTRLTVL.

The J gene is TRBJ2-4, the V gene TRBV7-2, with a tentative D call TRBD2 (5 bases). The CDR3 is 13 residues long. In germline, CDR1 is SGHTA, CDR2 FQGNSA. Trimming removed 6 bases at V and 12 bases at J, with 18 bases between. As DNA, the CDR3 is TGTGCCAGCAGTTTCGGGCGGGCAGCTACTCAGTACTTC. This gives the protein CASSFGRAATQYF.